The TCR beta chain described here comes from a study of cytomegalovirus exposure and HLA in healthy donors. Notes on the study in general: Whilst most TCR sequences proved rare, a subset of public TCRs occurred across many donors.

This CDR3 comprises 15 residues. Germline V gene data show CDR1 as LNHDA and CDR2 as SQIVND (reference sequence). V lost 5 bases to trimming and J lost 5 bases; unmatched junction nucleotides: 5. As concerns this clone: The antigen is not known.

The table came from immunoSEQ multiplex PCR; TCRdb's copy has only in-frame clones and leaves some out. The data hold about 200,000 clones, with about 84% observed a single time. The donors were part of the roughly 130-subject validation cohort, which stood apart from the 666-subject first cohort. The receptor's source is a woman aged 18-29 years in good health and CMV-seronegative. The chain is built from TRBV19 and TRBJ2-5; 13 bases are a match to TRBD2. Sequences were obtained from PBMCs. CDR3 region: CASSALAGGLETQYF. In DNA, the CDR3 is TGTGCCAGTAGTGCACTAGCGGGGGGGCTGGAGACCCAGTACTTC.